This is a list of T cell receptor beta chains from one sample in a study of regulatory T cells in long-lasting Graves disease. TCRdb reanalysed the multiplex PCR reads using MiXCR and keeps one entry per CDR3 protein. The sample has about 560,000 distinct CDR3 sequences; 15% to 20% are singletons. This sample also belongs to another study, concerning T cells in Graves' hyperthyroidism and ophthalmopathy.

The sequencing here drew on peripheral blood mononuclear cells (PBMCs), taken at new diagnosis, from a patient treated with antithyroid drugs. The receptors originated from a man aged 18-30 years with Graves disease. CDR3s include the opening cysteine and the closing phenylalanine or tryptophan. The D gene is left open where the match is weak. Size is stated for part of the rows, as once, few or many counts, or as a class when the clone is expanded.

J,V,size,D,CDR3,DNA
TRBJ2-7,TRBV7-3,many,TRBD2,CASSFSGRGPYEQYF,TGTGCCAGCAGCTTTAGCGGGAGGGGACCCTACGAGCAGTACTTC
TRBJ2-7,TRBV27,NA,TRBD1,CASGRMGEQGSVEQYF,TGTGCCAGCGGCCGAATGGGCGAACAGGGGAGTGTCGAGCAGTACTTC
TRBJ1-2,TRBV29-1,NA,NA,CSVSGAFISEGYTF,TGCAGCGTCTCTGGGGCATTCATCTCGGAGGGCTACACCTTC
TRBJ1-1,TRBV20-1,many,NA,CSARGTANTEAFF,TGCAGTGCTAGAGGGACAGCGAACACTGAAGCTTTCTTT
TRBJ1-5,TRBV18,few,TRBD1,CASSPGTGGGQPQHF,TGTGCCAGCTCACCGGGGACAGGGGGCGGTCAGCCCCAGCATTTT
TRBJ2-7,TRBV14,NA,TRBD1,CASSHRDRGFGEQYF,TGTGCCAGCAGCCACCGGGACAGGGGTTTTGGCGAGCAGTACTTC
TRBJ2-7,TRBV20-1,many,TRBD2,CSARGAAGFTYEQYF,TGCAGTGCTAGAGGGGCAGCGGGGTTCACCTACGAGCAGTACTTC
TRBJ1-1,TRBV6-1,many,NA,CASRLTVSPNTEAFF,TGTGCCAGCAGATTAACAGTTAGCCCGAACACTGAAGCTTTCTTT
TRBJ2-7,TRBV7-9,NA,TRBD1,CASSQEGAASYEQYF,TGTGCCAGCAGTCAAGAGGGGGCCGCCTCCTACGAGCAGTACTTC
TRBJ1-3,TRBV12-3/TRBV12-4,few,NA,CASRPTDSGNTIYF,TGTGCCAGCAGGCCCACAGACTCTGGAAACACCATATATTTT
TRBJ2-1,TRBV24-1,many,TRBD2,CATSDPGLADYNEQFF,TGTGCCACCAGTGACCCGGGACTAGCGGACTACAATGAGCAGTTCTTC
TRBJ2-1,TRBV5-1,NA,NA,CASRPRGVHNEQFF,TGCGCCAGCAGACCCCGAGGGGTCCACAATGAGCAGTTCTTC
TRBJ2-7,TRBV19,few,NA,CASSPMAGYEQYF,TGTGCCAGTAGCCCAATGGCAGGGTACGAGCAGTACTTC
TRBJ2-1,TRBV20-1,many,NA,CSARQVRGTYNEQFF,TGCAGTGCGAGGCAAGTAAGGGGCACCTACAATGAGCAGTTCTTC
TRBJ2-1,TRBV10-3,few,TRBD2,CAISTSGSNNEQFF,TGTGCCATCAGCACTAGCGGGAGCAACAATGAGCAGTTCTTC
TRBJ1-4,TRBV7-9,NA,TRBD1,CASSSTPGQGALNEKLFF,TGTGCCAGCAGCTCTACTCCGGGACAGGGAGCCCTTAATGAAAAACTGTTTTTT
TRBJ2-3,TRBV6-2/TRBV6-3,NA,NA,CASSALAGRSTDTQYF,TGTGCCAGCAGTGCCCTTGCGGGTCGAAGCACAGATACGCAGTATTTT
TRBJ2-1,TRBV5-5,NA,NA,CASERAEVVGLNEQFF,TGTGCCAGCGAAAGGGCCGAAGTTGTCGGGTTGAATGAGCAGTTCTTC
TRBJ2-7,TRBV28,many,NA,CASSLTGRASEQYF,TGTGCCAGCAGTTTAACAGGCCGGGCGAGCGAGCAGTACTTC
TRBJ2-7,TRBV11-2,many,NA,CASSLWDILLDEQYF,TGTGCCAGCAGCTTATGGGACATCCTTTTGGACGAGCAGTACTTC
TRBJ1-3,TRBV5-1,many,NA,CASSAEPGNTIYF,TGCGCCAGCAGCGCCGAACCTGGAAACACCATATATTTT
TRBJ2-1,TRBV19,few,TRBD2,CASRVGTSPPFF,TGTGCCAGTAGAGTCGGGACTAGTCCCCCGTTCTTC
TRBJ2-3,TRBV30,NA,NA,CAWSHGDTQYF,TGTGCCTGGTCACATGGGGATACGCAGTATTTT
TRBJ1-6,TRBV25-1,few,TRBD1,CASSESGGLHLHF,TGTGCCAGCAGTGAATCAGGGGGACTCCACCTCCACTTT
TRBJ2-3,TRBV2,many,NA,CASTTSQGDTQYF,TGTGCCAGCACCACGAGCCAGGGAGATACGCAGTATTTT
TRBJ1-1,TRBV3-1,many,NA,CASSQEYLSRKTEAFF,TGTGCCAGCAGCCAAGAGTACCTTAGCCGGAAGACTGAAGCTTTCTTT
TRBJ1-5,TRBV5-1,NA,TRBD1,CASSLGTGTGNQPQHF,TGCGCCAGCAGCCTTGGGACAGGGACTGGCAATCAGCCCCAGCATTTT
TRBJ2-7,TRBV3-1,few,NA,CASSQDPESSYEQYF,TGTGCCAGCAGCCAAGACCCGGAAAGCTCCTACGAGCAGTACTTC